Each of the 7 T cell receptor beta chains below was sequenced from the same sample in a study of regulatory T cells in long-lasting Graves disease (dated by TCRdb to the early 2020s). The time point label, as the study defines it: persistent/refractory GD, antithyroid drugs over 5 years with positive TRAb. For both TCR sequencing and RNA sequencing, RNA was extracted from PBMCs using TRIzol. Libraries were constructed by multiplex PCR. Sequencing was carried out with an Illumina HiSeq 4000. TCR beta libraries were built with iRepertoire HTBI primers and Arm-PCR amplification of CDR3 regions. TCRdb reworked the public reads: Q25 trimming with fastp, MiXCR clone assembly, productive beta chains retained. Every CDR3 protein is listed once, alongside the most common genes and DNA of its rows. The sample profile shows about 430,000 distinct CDR3 sequences; roughly 23% of them were found once. The ten largest account for about 13% of the sample.

Source: peripheral blood mononuclear cells (PBMCs), taken when the disease was refractory, from a patient treated with antithyroid drugs. These receptors came from a female donor with Graves disease.

The table lists this clonotype with many counts. J is TRBJ2-5 and V is TRBV12-3 or TRBV12-4; no reliable D call. CDR3 size: 13 residues. V shed 7 bases and J shed 5 bases, with 14 bases lying between them. The CDR3 DNA reads TGTGCCAGCACCTTTGGAAGGGTTGAGACCCAGTACTTC. Encoded protein: CASTFGRVETQYF.

V gene TRBV7-2 combines with J gene TRBJ1-5; TRBD1 matches at 7 bases. The J segment lost 3 bases and the V segment lost 5 bases, leaving 10 bases of the junction unmatched. This CDR3 region has 16 residues. Germline values: CDR1 SGHTA, CDR2 FQGNSA. DNA of the CDR3: TGTGCCAGCAGCGCACAAGGGACAGCCACCAATCAGCCCCAGCATTTT. It translates to CASSAQGTATNQPQHF.

The chain employs TRBV2 and TRBJ1-1; 8 bases align to TRBD1. V shed 6 bases and J 2 bases; nucleotides not matched to a gene: 5. CDR1 is SNHLY, CDR2 FYNNEI, per germline. The CDR3 spans 14 residues. In nucleotides, the CDR3 is TGTGCCAGCAGAACGGACAGGGTTAACACTGAAGCTTTCTTT. Its protein product is CASRTDRVNTEAFF.

This chain links TRBV19 with TRBJ2-1, with no clear D. V was cut by 7 bases and J by 0 bases, with 7 bases left in between. CDR1 is LNHDA, CDR2 SQIVND, per germline (reference sequence). This CDR3 contains 13 residues. The DNA for the CDR3 is TGTGCCAGTAAGGCTAGCTCCTACAATGAGCAGTTCTTC. Residues: CASKASSYNEQFF.

This clonotype appeared a few times. This chain connects TRBV6-2 or TRBV6-3 to TRBJ2-7; the D gene is possibly TRBD1 (5 bases). The CDR3 covers 15 residues. CDR1 and CDR2 (germline): MNHEY, SVGEGT. V was pared by 5 bases and J by 0 bases, with 14 bases between. CDR3 bases: TGTGCCAGCAGTACCGATTCAGGGTTCTCCTACGAGCAGTACTTC. It specifies CASSTDSGFSYEQYF.

This clonotype was seen more than once but under ten times. This chain uses TRBV5-8 with TRBJ2-6; D is possibly TRBD2 (6 bases). The CDR3 has 19 amino acids. The germline V and J ends were trimmed by 6 bases and 0 bases, with 22 bases remaining between them. CDR1 and CDR2 (germline): SGHTS, YDEGEE. The CDR3 DNA sequence: TGTGCCAGCATCTTTTTTAAGGGACTCTTGAGCTCTGGGGCCAACGTCCTGACTTTC. It codes for CASIFFKGLLSSGANVLTF.

Only a few counts were recorded for this clonotype. The rearrangement uses TRBV5-1 and TRBJ2-7; 9 bases match TRBD2. Germline V gene lookup returns CDR1 SGHRS and CDR2 YFSETQ. This CDR3 region has 17 residues. Losses at the gene ends were 5 bases for V and 2 bases for J; bases not matched to a gene: 14. The CDR3 DNA reads TGCGCCAGCAGTGACAGGGTCTTGACTAGCGGACCCTACGAGCAGTACTTC. Translated: CASSDRVLTSGPYEQYF.